The 15 T cell receptor beta chains below come from one sample, sequenced in a study of OX40 agonist ivuxolimab in advanced cancers. The data were produced by immunoSEQ multiplex PCR, yet TCRdb's version contains in-frame clones alone and is incomplete. Of 75,000 to 95,000 clones listed, 90% are singletons. The specimen was CD4+ or CD8+ T cells sorted from blood, collected in a trial of the OX40 agonist ivuxolimab. All receptors derive from an adult with an advanced solid tumor such as melanoma, head and neck, liver or kidney cancer.

The chain carries TRBV18 and TRBJ2-7; 8 nucleotides align to TRBD1. With V trimmed by 2 bases and J by 2 bases, 2 bases remained unmatched. This CDR3 region has 14 residues. Germline V gives CDR1 KGHSH, CDR2 LQKENI. The CDR3 nucleotides read TGTGCCAGCTCACCAACAGGGGGGACCTACGAGCAGTACTTC. Translation gives CASSPTGGTYEQYF.

This rearrangement joins TRBV4-1 to TRBJ2-7; no definite D call. The CDR3 extends over 16 amino acids. Germline assignment: CDR1 MGHRA and CDR2 YSYEKL. Trimming removed 3 bases from V and 0 bases from J, with 15 bases in between. In DNA, the CDR3 is TGCGCCAGCAGCCAGGAGCCCCTCCCGAGCTCCTACGAGCAGTACTTC. This sequence encodes CASSQEPLPSSYEQYF.

The gene calls are TRBV12-5 and TRBJ2-2; maybe TRBD2 (6 bases). CDR1 is LGHNT, CDR2 FRNRAP, per germline. This CDR3 spans 17 amino acids. The V gene lost 0 bases and the J gene lost 4 bases, with 15 bases spanning the gap. The CDR3 bases are TGTGCTAGTGGTTTGGTACCCGGGAGCCACTCCACCGGGGAGCTGTTTTTT. This translates into CASGLVPGSHSTGELFF.

V gene TRBV5-6 combines with J gene TRBJ2-1, with unresolved D. Germline CDR1 is SGHDT and CDR2 is YYEEEE. V was trimmed by 4 bases and J by 4 bases, leaving 6 bases between them. CDR3 length: 12 residues. The CDR3 here is CASSHAYNEQFF. The CDR3 DNA reads TGTGCCAGCAGCCACGCATACAATGAGCAGTTCTTC. The full variable domain, with the rest looked up from reference TRBV5-6 and TRBJ2-1, is DAGVTQSPTHLIKTRGQQVTLRCSPKSGHDTVSWYQQALGQGPQFIFQYYEEEERQRGNFPDRFSGHQFPNYSSELNVNALLLGDSALYLCASSHAYNEQFFGPGTRLTVL.

This clone turned up a few times. The chain recombines TRBV5-6 with TRBJ2-5; 9 bases map to TRBD1. The junction had 11 bases not matched to a gene; V was cut back by 6 bases and J by 5 bases. Germline CDR1 SGHDT, CDR2 YYEEEE. CDR3 length equals 15 residues. CDR3 DNA sequence: TGTGCCAGCAAGCCTACAGGGGGCGGGTGGGAGACCCAGTACTTC. Amino acids: CASKPTGGGWETQYF.

The rearrangement joins TRBV29-1 to TRBJ1-1, with D possibly being TRBD1 (5 bases). Germline V gene data show CDR1 as SQVTM and CDR2 as ANQGSEA. CDR3 length equals 12 residues. The ends were cut back, 0 bases at V and 11 bases at J, with 13 bases in the middle. CDR3 in amino acids: CSVEDEGLGAFF. In nucleotides, the CDR3 is TGCAGCGTTGAAGACGAGGGGCTGGGTGCTTTCTTT.

The J gene is TRBJ2-1, the V gene TRBV7-3; 7 bases map to TRBD1. Germline lookup yields CDR1 SGHTA and CDR2 FQGTGA. The V gene end was trimmed by 5 bases and the J gene end by 4 bases; junction bases not matched to a gene: 8. The CDR3 spans 15 residues. DNA for the CDR3: TGTGCCAGCAGCCTTACAGGGGACCTTTACAATGAGCAGTTCTTC. Its protein is CASSLTGDLYNEQFF.

This chain connects TRBV5-8 to TRBJ2-7, with a possible D match to TRBD1 (6 bases). The CDR3 runs 14 residues. V lost 2 bases, J lost 3 bases, and 12 bases lay in between. Germline V gene sequence: CDR1 SGHTS, CDR2 YDEGEE. The DNA for the CDR3 is TGTGCCAGCAGCTTAGGGCAGGGGATCTACGAGCAGTACTTC. Translated, it gives CASSLGQGIYEQYF.

This clone was seen only once. V gene TRBV4-1 combines with J gene TRBJ2-7; 8 nucleotides align to TRBD1. Germline V gene sequence: CDR1 MGHRA, CDR2 YSYEKL. After removal of 5 bases from V and 2 bases from J, the junction contained 5 bases not matched to a gene. The CDR3 loop spans 14 amino acids. CDR3 in amino acids: CASSSRTGTYEQYF. CDR3 nucleotides: TGCGCCAGCAGCTCTCGGACAGGGACCTACGAGCAGTACTTC.

The V gene is TRBV19, the J gene TRBJ1-2; 7 nucleotides line up with TRBD1. CDR3 length: 18 residues. CDR1 and CDR2 from the germline V gene are LNHDA and SQIVND (reference sequence). After removal of 5 bases from V and 7 bases from J, the junction contained 22 bases not matched to a gene. The CDR3, as DNA: TGTGCCAGTAGTTCAACGTTTCCGGGACAGACGATCTATGGTGGCTACACCTTC. Protein: CASSSTFPGQTIYGGYTF.

V gene TRBV28 combines with J gene TRBJ2-2; D unresolved. Germline V gives CDR1 MDHEN, CDR2 SYDVKM. The CDR3 totals 16 residues. Trimming shortened V by 3 bases and J by 5 bases, and 16 bases separated the two germline ends. This chain's CDR3 is CASSFSIRTITGELFF. The CDR3, as DNA: TGTGCCAGCAGTTTCAGCATTCGGACGATTACCGGGGAGCTGTTTTTT. Filled out from reference TRBV28 and TRBJ2-2, the complete variable domain reads DVKVTQSSRYLVKRTGEKVFLECVQDMDHENMFWYRQDPGLGLRLIYFSYDVKMKEKGDIPEGYSVSREKKERFSLILESASTNQTSMYLCASSFSIRTITGELFFGEGSRLTVL.

V usage is TRBV4-2 and J usage is TRBJ1-4, with a weak D call TRBD1 (5 bases). The CDR3 has 14 amino acids. Germline loops: CDR1 LGHNA, CDR2 YNFKEQ. V lost 5 bases to trimming and J lost 0 bases, with 7 bases between them. DNA for the CDR3: TGTGCCAGCAGCGAGACAGCAACTAATGAAAAACTGTTTTTT. It is translated as CASSETATNEKLFF.

This chain connects TRBV19 to TRBJ2-7; TRBD1 matches at 12 bases. V was pared by 9 bases and J by 3 bases, with 6 bases of the junction left unmatched. The CDR3 has 14 amino acids. Germline V lookup: CDR1 LNHDA, CDR2 SQIVND (reference sequence). CDR3: CASCGTGGLYEQYF. As DNA, the CDR3 is TGTGCCAGCTGCGGGACAGGGGGCCTCTACGAGCAGTACTTC.

This chain links TRBV30 with TRBJ1-1; tentatively, D is TRBD1 (6 bases). Germline V lookup: CDR1 GTSNPN, CDR2 SVGIG (reference sequence). This CDR3 contains 13 residues. V gave up 3 bases and J gave up 5 bases, with 13 bases separating them. The chain's CDR3 is CAWRVQGRTEAFF. CDR3 DNA sequence: TGTGCCTGGAGGGTACAGGGTAGGACTGAAGCTTTCTTT.

The V gene is TRBV5-1, the J gene TRBJ1-4, with TRBD1 as a possible D gene (5 bases). CDR1 and CDR2 from the germline V gene are SGHRS and YFSETQ. The CDR3 has 13 amino acids. Trimming took off 1 base at V and 8 bases at J, with 9 bases between the two ends. Here the CDR3 reads CASSLSRAEKLFF. The CDR3 nucleotides are TGCGCCAGCAGCTTGTCCAGGGCAGAAAAACTGTTTTTT.